The source of this T cell receptor beta chain is a study of cytomegalovirus exposure and HLA in healthy donors. Study-level information: An earlier analysis identified 95 million to 120 million unique TCR beta sequences in about 190 million T cells.

PCR amplification relied on 60 Vbeta primers (plus 13 Jbeta primers). Data came from immunoSEQ multiplex PCR; TCRdb stores just in-frame clones and leaves some out. The sample shows fewer than 85,000 clones, 60% to 85% of them seen only once. About this clone: No antigen is known for it.

Study results and caveats: Reported performance of the classifier showed diagnosis of cytomegalovirus status with high specificity and sensitivity.

There are 17 residues in the CDR3. Germline CDR1 is LNHNV and CDR2 is YYDKDF (reference sequence). The V gene end was trimmed by 3 bases and the J gene end by 6 bases; junction bases not matched to a gene: 16. This TCR was sampled from a male donor in good health and CMV-seropositive. The sequencing input was PBMCs. The chain joins TRBV15 to TRBJ2-7, with TRBD1 identical over 8 bases. The DNA of the CDR3 is TGTGCCACCAGCAGGGGTCGCCTTGACAGGGGTCGATTCGAGCAGTACTTC. It encodes CATSRGRLDRGRFEQYF.